The 26 T cell receptor beta chains below come from one sample, sequenced in a study of cytomegalovirus exposure and HLA in healthy donors. The PCR made use of 60 Vbeta and 13 Jbeta primers. Clones were sequenced by immunoSEQ multiplex PCR, and TCRdb holds only the in-frame ones, with some missing. The sample holds 150,000 to 200,000 clones, around 85% seen once. The sequencing sample was made of PBMCs. These receptors were taken from a young man in good health and CMV-seronegative.

This chain uses TRBV11-2 with TRBJ2-3; 11 bases are shared with TRBD2. V gave up 5 bases and J gave up 5 bases; unmatched junction bases: 9. Germline CDR1 SGHAT, CDR2 FQNNGV. The CDR3 extends over 16 amino acids. Written as DNA, the CDR3 is TGTGCCAGCAGCCCCCGACTAGCGGGGTGGAGAGATACGCAGTATTTT. It yields the protein CASSPRLAGWRDTQYF. The full variable domain, in which reference TRBV11-2 and TRBJ2-3 provide the parts outside the CDR3, is EAGVAQSPRYKIIEKRQSVAFWCNPISGHATLYWYQQILGQGPKLLIQFQNNGVVDDSQLPKDRFSAERLKGVDSTLKIQPAKLEDSAVYLCASSPRLAGWRDTQYFGPGTRLTVL.

This clone has only a few counts. The V gene is TRBV28, the J gene TRBJ2-7; D might be TRBD1 (5 bases). Trimming took 3 bases from V and 4 from J, leaving 7 bases between them. This CDR3 has 12 amino acids. The V gene's germline CDR1 is MDHEN and CDR2 SYDVKM. The CDR3 sequence: CASSLSGYEQYF. The CDR3, as DNA: TGTGCCAGCAGTTTGTCAGGGTACGAGCAGTACTTC.

There are a few counts of this clone. Distinct nucleotide sequences in the sample also encode this CDR3. This chain uses TRBV9 with TRBJ1-2; no clear D gene. The CDR3 has 14 residues. Germline V gene sequence: CDR1 SGDLS, CDR2 YYNGEE. V dropped 0 bases and J dropped 2 bases, with 8 bases sitting between them. For the CDR3, the DNA is TGTGCCAGCAGCGTAGGGGGAGGGAACTATGGCTACACCTTC. This encodes CASSVGGGNYGYTF.

This rearrangement joins TRBV19 to TRBJ2-7; 7 nucleotides match TRBD2. V lost 6 bases, J lost 0 bases, and 5 bases stayed unmatched. Germline values: CDR1 LNHDA, CDR2 SQIVND (reference sequence). The CDR3 spans 14 residues. The CDR3 here is CASRTSLNSYEQYF. The DNA of the CDR3 is TGTGCCAGTAGGACTAGCCTTAACTCCTACGAGCAGTACTTC. Combining the CDR3 with reference TRBV19 and TRBJ2-7 gives the whole variable domain DGGITQSPKYLFRKEGQNVTLSCEQNLNHDAMYWYRQDPGQGLRLIYYSQIVNDFQKGDIAEGYSVSREKKESFPLTVTSAQKNPTAFYLCASRTSLNSYEQYFGPGTRLTVT.

The chain couples TRBV19 to TRBJ1-1, with D possibly being TRBD1 (6 bases). CDR3 length: 14 residues. V was clipped by 9 bases and J by 1 base, with 15 bases between them. Germline CDR1 and CDR2: LNHDA and SQIVND (reference sequence). This chain's CDR3 is CASRTRGGNTEAFF. DNA for the CDR3: TGTGCCAGCCGCACAAGGGGGGGGAACACTGAAGCTTTCTTT.

A few counts support this clone. The chain has TRBV19 and TRBJ1-2, with 8 bases matching TRBD1. This CDR3 spans 13 amino acids. The V and J ends lost 5 bases and 3 bases, in that order; junction bases with no gene match: 2. Per the germline V gene, CDR1 is LNHDA and CDR2 is SQIVND (reference sequence). The CDR3 nucleotides are TGTGCCAGTAGTGCGGGACAGGACTATGGCTACACCTTC. It codes for CASSAGQDYGYTF.

The count of this clone is one. V and J are TRBV6-5 and TRBJ2-1; D possibly corresponds to TRBD2 (6 bases). Germline assignment: CDR1 MNHEY and CDR2 SVGAGI. The V end was cut by 5 bases, the J end by 8 bases, with 10 bases between. The CDR3 has 12 residues. The CDR3 DNA sequence: TGTGCCAGCAGTAGGAGCGGGTATGAGCAGTTCTTC. Its translation: CASSRSGYEQFF.

This clone was seen once. The V call is TRBV19, the J call TRBJ2-1; TRBD1 matches at 10 bases. V lost 8 bases and J lost 6; bases outside the gene matches: 10. CDR1 is LNHDA, CDR2 SQIVND, per germline (reference sequence). This CDR3 is built from 15 residues. Written as DNA, the CDR3 is TGTGCCAGTGACTCGGGACAGGGGATGAGCAATGAGCAGTTCTTC. As protein: CASDSGQGMSNEQFF.

The chain carries TRBV19 and TRBJ1-5, with 7 positions matching TRBD1. After removal of 4 bases from V and 0 bases from J, the junction contained 3 bases not matched to a gene. The CDR3 length is 15 residues. Germline-derived CDR1 and CDR2 are LNHDA and SQIVND (reference sequence). The CDR3, as DNA: TGTGCCAGTAGTACGACAGGGAGTAGCAATCAGCCCCAGCATTTT. This translates into CASSTTGSSNQPQHF.

The chain employs TRBV14 and TRBJ1-2; TRBD1 aligns across 9 bases. The germline CDR1 and CDR2 sequences are SGHDN and FVKESK. The CDR3 loop spans 17 amino acids. Trimming took 0 bases from V and 1 from J; bases not matched to a gene: 6. The CDR3 nucleotides read TGTGCCAGCAGCCAAGACCCAAGGACAGGGGATAACTATGGCTACACCTTC. Residues: CASSQDPRTGDNYGYTF.

This chain connects TRBV10-3 to TRBJ2-5; 10 bases align to TRBD2. This CDR3 region has 14 residues. V shed 4 bases and J 7 bases; nucleotides not matched to a gene: 6. Germline CDR1 reads ENHRY; CDR2 reads SYGVKD. The CDR3 spells CAISVSGGPGTQYF. The CDR3 DNA sequence: TGTGCCATCAGTGTTAGCGGGGGGCCGGGGACCCAGTACTTC.

The genes are TRBV13 and TRBJ2-5; TRBD2 aligns across 8 bases. Judging by the DNA end, TRBJ2-7 fits better; the J call may be wrong. The CDR3 spans 18 residues. Germline assignment: CDR1 PRHDT and CDR2 FYEKMQ (reference sequence). The CDR3 loop is CASSLSTSGRGGLYEQYF. The CDR3 DNA reads as TGTGCCAGCAGCTTAAGTACCAGCGGGAGAGGGGGACTCTACGAGCAGTACTTC.

J is TRBJ2-3 and V is TRBV18, with TRBD2 matching 9 bases. Germline loops: CDR1 KGHSH, CDR2 LQKENI. This CDR3 has 16 amino acids. J lost 0 bases, V lost 3 bases, and 4 bases had no gene match. DNA for the CDR3: TGTGCCAGCTCACCTCCTAGCGGGACTAGCACAGATACGCAGTATTTT. Translated: CASSPPSGTSTDTQYF.

The chain recombines TRBV11-2 with TRBJ2-5, with 8 nucleotides matching TRBD1. V gave up 5 bases and J gave up 5 bases; unmatched junction bases: 4. From germline, CDR1 is SGHAT and CDR2 FQNNGV. The CDR3 sequence is 13 residues long. CDR3 DNA sequence: TGTGCCAGCAGCAACACAGGGGGGGAGACCCAGTACTTC. Protein product: CASSNTGGETQYF.

V is TRBV5-1 and J is TRBJ2-5; TRBD2 matches at 14 bases. Near its end, the DNA agrees better with TRBJ2-7, so the J call may be wrong. Germline V lookup: CDR1 SGHRS, CDR2 YFSETQ. CDR3 length: 20 residues. The CDR3 here is CASSGAGTWTSGGTRYEQYF. In DNA, the CDR3 is TGCGCCAGCAGCGGTGCCGGGACCTGGACTAGCGGGGGGACCCGCTACGAGCAGTACTTC.

The J gene is TRBJ2-3, the V gene TRBV2; no clear D. This CDR3 is built from 16 residues. Germline V CDR1 and CDR2: SNHLY, FYNNEI. The ends were cut back, 3 bases at V and 0 bases at J, with 13 bases in the middle. CDR3 nucleotides: TGTGCCAGCAGTGACCCTTCCAGCGTAAGCACAGATACGCAGTATTTT. Amino acids: CASSDPSSVSTDTQYF.

This chain links TRBV4-3 with TRBJ1-6, with 7 nucleotides matching TRBD1. Unmatched junction bases numbered 2, after V lost 6 bases and J lost 0 bases. The CDR3 length is 15 residues. Germline V CDR1 and CDR2: LGHNA, YSLEER. DNA of the CDR3: TGCGCCAGCAGTCGGGACAGCTCCTATAATTCACCCCTCCACTTT. Amino acids: CASSRDSSYNSPLHF.

V usage is TRBV10-1 and J usage is TRBJ1-1, with 10 bases that match TRBD1. After removal of 2 bases from V and 0 bases from J, the junction contained 3 bases not matched to a gene. Germline assignment: CDR1 WNHNN and CDR2 SYGVQD (reference sequence). The length of the CDR3 is 16 residues. CDR3 amino acids: CASSEGTGVLNTEAFF. The CDR3 DNA follows: TGCGCCAGCAGTGAGGGGACAGGGGTCTTGAACACTGAAGCTTTCTTT.

The chain recombines TRBV7-9 with TRBJ2-1; D possibly matches TRBD1 or TRBD2 (6 bases each). This CDR3 spans 15 amino acids. CDR1 SEHNR and CDR2 FQNEAQ come from the germline V gene (reference sequence). V lost 5 bases to trimming and J lost 4 bases, with 15 bases between them. The CDR3 DNA follows: TGTGCCAGCAGCATAGGAGGGGGAGATTACAATGAGCAGTTCTTC. Protein product: CASSIGGGDYNEQFF.

The V call is TRBV15, the J call TRBJ2-2, with 15 bases fitting TRBD2. The CDR3 spans 21 residues. The trim removed 5 bases at V and 1 base at J, leaving 14 bases unmatched. The germline gives CDR1 LNHNV, CDR2 YYDKDF (reference sequence). CDR3 in DNA: TGTGCCACCAGCCACCGTGATCCGGGACTAGCGGGAGGAAGGAACACCGGGGAGCTGTTTTTT. Translated: CATSHRDPGLAGGRNTGELFF.

J is TRBJ2-4 and V is TRBV30, with a possible D match to TRBD1 (7 bases). Germline assignment: CDR1 GTSNPN and CDR2 SVGIG (reference sequence). The CDR3 has 17 amino acids. V gave up 0 bases and J gave up 4 bases, with 19 bases separating them. CDR3 sequence: CAWSVGGTVPIKNIQYF. The CDR3 bases are TGTGCCTGGAGTGTAGGGGGGACAGTCCCTATAAAAAACATTCAGTACTTC. The variable domain in full, with the rest retrieved from reference TRBV30 and TRBJ2-4, is SQTIHQWPATLVQPVGSPLSLECTVEGTSNPNLYWYRQAAGRGLQLLFYSVGIGQISSEVPQNLSASRPQDRQFILSSKKLLLSDSGFYLCAWSVGGTVPIKNIQYFGAGTRLSVL.

The chain recombines TRBV27 with TRBJ2-1; D is possibly TRBD2 (6 bases). Trimming took 8 bases from V and 2 from J, leaving 10 bases between them. Germline V gene data show CDR1 as MNHEY and CDR2 as SMNVEV (reference sequence). The CDR3 runs 13 residues. The CDR3 protein is CASGDSPYNEQFF. For the CDR3, the DNA is TGTGCCAGCGGGGACTCCCCCTACAATGAGCAGTTCTTC.

V usage is TRBV7-9 and J usage is TRBJ1-1, with D unclear. V was cut by 3 bases and J by 8 bases, with 7 bases left in between. The CDR3 spans 11 residues. Germline V gene data show CDR1 as SEHNR and CDR2 as FQNEAQ (reference sequence). The CDR3 sequence: CASSLDLEAFF. As DNA, the CDR3 is TGTGCCAGCAGCTTGGACTTAGAAGCTTTCTTT. The variable domain in full, with the rest retrieved from reference TRBV7-9 and TRBJ1-1, is DTGVSQNPRHKITKRGQNVTFRCDPISEHNRLYWYRQTLGQGPEFLTYFQNEAQLEKSRLLSDRFSAERPKGSFSTLEIQRTEQGDSAMYLCASSLDLEAFFGQGTRLTVV.

The chain combines TRBV2 with TRBJ2-1; 14 bases are a match to TRBD2. Trimming at V came to 4 bases and at J to 8 bases, leaving 13 bases not matched to a gene. CDR3 length equals 18 residues. The germline gives CDR1 SNHLY, CDR2 FYNNEI. Here the CDR3 DNA reads TGTGCCAGCAGTGCTCCCGGACTAGCGGGAGGTAGGAGCTATGAGCAGTTCTTC. Its translation: CASSAPGLAGGRSYEQFF.

The chain recombines TRBV7-8 with TRBJ2-1; 8 positions agree with TRBD2. Germline V lookup: CDR1 SGHVS, CDR2 FQNEAQ. The ends lost 4 bases at V and 9 bases at J; junction bases unmatched: 11. CDR3 size: 15 residues. The CDR3 region is CASSSPGTSFLEQFF. As DNA, the CDR3 is TGTGCCAGCAGCTCCCCCGGGACTAGTTTCCTTGAGCAGTTCTTC.

In its sample, this clone was seen once. The CDR3 is CAISESATGLNSGANVLTF. For the CDR3, the DNA is TGTGCCATCAGTGAGTCCGCCACAGGCCTTAACTCTGGGGCCAACGTCCTGACTTTC. The chain has TRBV10-3 and TRBJ2-6; possibly TRBD1 for D (5 bases). V lost 0 bases and J lost 0, with 15 bases in between. The CDR3 is made up of 19 amino acids. Germline values: CDR1 ENHRY, CDR2 SYGVKD.